This paragraph covers one T cell receptor beta chain sequence. Produced via immunoSEQ multiplex PCR; TCRdb's table is partial and in-frame only. Of more than 200,000 clones listed, more than 65% are singletons. This specimen belongs to a study of blood T cell repertoires in COVID-19. The wider study: Samples of COVID-19 (acute and convalescent) were obtained from the United States, Italy and Spain.

CDR3 size: 15 residues. Germline V gene lookup returns CDR1 SGDLS and CDR2 YYNGEE. V lost 0 bases and J lost 4, with 14 bases in between. Sequencing input: peripheral blood. The chain employs TRBV9 and TRBJ2-7; possibly TRBD1 for D (6 bases). The receptor was derived from an elderly woman with acute or convalescent COVID-19. CDR3 nucleotides: TGTGCCAGCAGCGTAGGGGGGACACAAACTTACGAGCAGTACTTC. It encodes CASSVGGTQTYEQYF.